The 19 T cell receptor beta chains reported below all come from one sample, sequenced in a study of graft-versus-host responses after intestinal transplantation. TCRdb's copy holds only in-frame clones and misses some; the assay was immunoSEQ multiplex PCR. Of about 23,000 clones detected, around 77% appear once; the ten largest clones hold around 3%. Intraepithelial and lamina propria lymphocytes were released after the graft tissue was processed. The source was ileum tissue, collected 12 days after intestinal transplant. The receptors come from a human patient who received an intestinal transplant, so some T cells may come from the graft donor.

The genes are TRBV7-6 and TRBJ1-1, with D tentatively TRBD1 (5 bases). CDR1 SGHVS and CDR2 FNYEAQ come from the germline V gene. Trimming removed 1 base from V and 4 bases from J, with 13 bases in between. This CDR3 region has 15 residues. The CDR3 loop reads CASSLVAGMGTEAFF. The CDR3 DNA is TGTGCCAGCAGCTTAGTGGCAGGGATGGGCACTGAAGCTTTCTTT.

This sequence joins TRBV11-2 and TRBJ1-2, with 8 bases matching TRBD1. J was trimmed by 3 bases and V by 1 base; bases with no gene match: 7. Germline CDR1 SGHAT, CDR2 FQNNGV. The CDR3 covers 16 residues. CDR3 sequence (DNA): TGTGCCAGCAGCTTAGTCGGACAGGGCAGGGACTATGGCTACACCTTC. This encodes CASSLVGQGRDYGYTF.

This chain joins TRBV10-1 and TRBJ2-1; no definite D call. Germline loops: CDR1 WNHNN, CDR2 SYGVQD (reference sequence). V lost 3 bases to trimming and J lost 12 bases, with 15 bases between them. This CDR3 is 13 amino acids long. The CDR3 is CASSDLFGQTQFF. The CDR3 nucleotides read TGCGCCAGCAGTGATCTCTTTGGGCAGACGCAGTTCTTC.

V gene TRBV15 combines with J gene TRBJ2-3, with 7 bases matching TRBD2. Germline lookup yields CDR1 LNHNV and CDR2 YYDKDF (reference sequence). The CDR3 is made up of 15 amino acids. V lost 2 bases and J lost 7; bases outside the gene matches: 9. This CDR3 is CATSRLSGVGNTQYF. CDR3 in DNA: TGTGCCACCAGCAGATTAAGCGGGGTGGGGAATACGCAGTATTTT.

This CDR3 is CASSILYNEQFF. CDR3 in DNA: TGTGCCAGCAGCATCCTATACAATGAGCAGTTCTTC. The chain combines TRBV11-3 with TRBJ2-1; D remains unclear. The CDR3 covers 12 residues. The V gene lost 5 bases and the J gene lost 4 bases, with 6 bases spanning the gap. The germline V gene encodes CDR1 SGHNT and CDR2 YENEEA.

This clone occurred once. This chain connects TRBV10-2 to TRBJ2-2; TRBD1 matches at 7 bases. CDR3 length equals 18 residues. With 2 bases clipped from V and 0 bases from J, the junction kept 9 bases outside the gene matches. Germline V CDR1 and CDR2: WSHSY, SAAADI. The CDR3 reads CASSEPFTGTANTGELFF. As DNA, the CDR3 is TGCGCCAGCAGTGAGCCCTTTACCGGGACAGCGAACACCGGGGAGCTGTTTTTT.

The V and J genes are TRBV7-2 and TRBJ2-5; 14 positions agree with TRBD2. Germline CDR1 SGHTA, CDR2 FQGNSA. The J segment lost 7 bases and the V segment lost 7 bases, leaving 11 bases of the junction unmatched. The CDR3 has 16 residues. Written as DNA, the CDR3 is TGTGCCAGCACCCCGCAGACTAGCGGGGGGGCGGGGACCCAGTACTTC. It encodes CASTPQTSGGAGTQYF.

V usage is TRBV4-3 and J usage is TRBJ1-5; D is perhaps TRBD1 (6 bases). V was shortened by 6 bases and J by 3 bases, with 15 bases between the two germline ends. Germline assignment: CDR1 LGHNA and CDR2 YSLEER. The CDR3 consists of 15 residues. The DNA of the CDR3 is TGCGCCAGCAGTTTAAACAGGGCGACCAATCAGCCCCAGCATTTT. Translation gives CASSLNRATNQPQHF.

CDR3 in amino acids: CASSLKSNYGYTF. CDR3 nucleotide sequence: TGTGCCAGCAGTTTAAAATCAAACTATGGCTACACCTTC. The V gene is TRBV27, the J gene TRBJ1-2; no definite D call. The CDR3 totals 13 residues. Germline values: CDR1 MNHEY, CDR2 SMNVEV (reference sequence). With 2 bases removed from V and 2 bases from J, the gap between germline ends came to 6 bases.

The chain recombines TRBV4-1 with TRBJ2-5, with 10 nucleotides matching TRBD2. Trimming cost V 4 bases and J 5 bases; bases outside gene matches: 7. Germline CDR1 and CDR2: MGHRA and YSYEKL. This CDR3 is 15 amino acids long. The CDR3 DNA follows: TGCGCCAGCAGCCCGCCAGCGGGGGGGCTGGAGACCCAGTACTTC. Amino acid sequence: CASSPPAGGLETQYF.

CDR3 sequence (DNA): TGTGCCAGCAGCCTCCGAAACAGGGGGCGGAGGGCAGATACGCAGTATTTT. Its protein product is CASSLRNRGRRADTQYF. J is TRBJ2-3 and V is TRBV7-8; 9 bases agree with TRBD1. Germline V gene data show CDR1 as SGHVS and CDR2 as FQNEAQ. The CDR3 has 17 amino acids. V shed 5 bases and J 4 bases; nucleotides not matched to a gene: 13.

This chain connects TRBV7-2 to TRBJ2-7; D may be TRBD1 (6 bases). Trimming took off 0 bases at V and 3 bases at J, with 9 bases between the two ends. From germline, CDR1 is SGHTA and CDR2 FQGNSA. This CDR3 region has 14 residues. The CDR3 DNA is TGTGCCAGCAGCTTAGCAACAGGGTTCTACGAGCAGTACTTC. Translation gives CASSLATGFYEQYF.

V usage is TRBV13 and J usage is TRBJ2-2, with D possibly TRBD2 on 5 matching bases. Germline CDR1 PRHDT, CDR2 FYEKMQ (reference sequence). The CDR3 consists of 13 residues. The V end lost 5 bases, the J end lost 4 bases, and 8 bases lay between the germline ends. The CDR3 loop is CASSPTSTGELFF. The CDR3 DNA follows: TGTGCCAGCAGCCCAACTAGCACCGGGGAGCTGTTTTTT. The entire variable domain, with the rest obtained from reference TRBV13 and TRBJ2-2, is as follows: AAGVIQSPRHLIKEKRETATLKCYPIPRHDTVYWYQQGPGQDPQFLISFYEKMQSDKGSIPDRFSAQQFSDYHSELNMSSLELGDSALYFCASSPTSTGELFFGEGSRLTVL.

V gene TRBV6-1 combines with J gene TRBJ2-7; a weak D match, TRBD2 (5 bases). The CDR3 has 13 amino acids. CDR1 and CDR2 from the germline V gene are MNHNS and SASEGT. The V end lost 8 bases, the J end lost 6 bases, and 17 bases lay between the germline ends. The CDR3 DNA reads as TGTGCCAGCCCCGGACTTACACCCTCCGAGCAGTACTTC. It encodes CASPGLTPSEQYF.

The chain joins TRBV5-6 to TRBJ2-1, with D perhaps matching TRBD2 (5 bases). Germline CDR1 reads SGHDT; CDR2 reads YYEEEE. CDR3 length: 15 amino acids. With 1 base removed from V and 6 bases from J, the gap between germline ends came to 14 bases. The CDR3 protein is CASSLFQASSNEQFF. The CDR3 DNA reads as TGTGCCAGCAGCTTGTTCCAAGCTAGCTCCAATGAGCAGTTCTTC.

This chain links TRBV28 with TRBJ2-5; 8 bases are a match to TRBD2. CDR1 and CDR2 from the germline V gene are MDHEN and SYDVKM. CDR3 size: 14 residues. The V segment lost 8 bases and the J segment 2 bases; nucleotides outside the gene matches: 7. The CDR3 DNA is TGTGCCAGCGGGCGGGGGGTTGGGCAAGAGACCCAGTACTTC. Translated, it gives CASGRGVGQETQYF. Combining the CDR3 with reference TRBV28 and TRBJ2-5 gives the whole variable domain DVKVTQSSRYLVKRTGEKVFLECVQDMDHENMFWYRQDPGLGLRLIYFSYDVKMKEKGDIPEGYSVSREKKERFSLILESASTNQTSMYLCASGRGVGQETQYFGPGTRLLVL.

This clone was counted between two and nine times. This chain's CDR3 is CASTGGTEAFF. The CDR3 region has the DNA TGCGCCAGCACGGGGGGCACTGAAGCTTTCTTT. The chain couples TRBV4-1 to TRBJ1-1; possibly TRBD1 for D (5 bases). The CDR3 is 11 amino acids. Germline CDR1 MGHRA, CDR2 YSYEKL. Trimming cost V 7 bases and J 4 bases, with 7 bases left between them.

This sequence joins TRBV5-4 and TRBJ2-6; TRBD2 matches at 7 bases. The CDR3 sequence is 18 residues long. V trimming: 0 bases; J trimming: 0 bases; junction bases outside the gene matches: 6. Germline values: CDR1 SGHNT, CDR2 YYREEE (reference sequence). CDR3 loop: CASSLALAVSSGANVLTF. CDR3 in DNA: TGTGCCAGCAGCTTGGCGCTAGCGGTTAGCTCTGGGGCCAACGTCCTGACTTTC. The full variable domain, completed using reference TRBV5-4 and TRBJ2-6, is ETGVTQSPTHLIKTRGQQVTLRCSSQSGHNTVSWYQQALGQGPQFIFQYYREEENGRGNFPPRFSGLQFPNYSSELNVNALELDDSALYLCASSLALAVSSGANVLTFGAGSRLTVL.

The V and J genes are TRBV2 and TRBJ2-7; the match to TRBD2 covers 7 bases. The CDR3 extends over 14 amino acids. The V gene end was trimmed by 5 bases and the J gene end by 3 bases; junction bases not matched to a gene: 7. Germline CDR1 SNHLY, CDR2 FYNNEI. The CDR3 DNA sequence: TGTGCCAGCAGTCCCAGCGGGACTTTCTACGAGCAGTACTTC. Its translation: CASSPSGTFYEQYF. Full variable domain (rest looked up from reference TRBV2 and TRBJ2-7): EPEVTQTPSHQVTQMGQEVILRCVPISNHLYFYWYRQILGQKVEFLVSFYNNEISEKSEIFDDQFSVERPDGSNFTLKIRSTKLEDSAMYFCASSPSGTFYEQYFGPGTRLTVT.